The 14 T cell receptor beta chains below come from one sample, sequenced in a study of blood T cell repertoires in COVID-19. Clones were read by immunoSEQ multiplex PCR, and TCRdb kept only the in-frame ones, dropping some. This table has 330,000 or so clones, over 80% appearing once. The sample consisted of peripheral blood. Receptors originate from a man in his thirties or forties with COVID-19, enrolled during active disease.

The J gene is TRBJ1-5, the V gene TRBV30; 7 bases line up with TRBD1. The CDR3 is made up of 13 amino acids. The trim removed 7 bases at V and 4 bases at J, leaving 7 bases unmatched. Germline values: CDR1 GTSNPN, CDR2 SVGIG (reference sequence). CDR3 sequence: CASSRDSNQPQHF. In DNA form, the CDR3 reads TGTGCCTCCTCCCGGGACAGTAATCAGCCCCAGCATTTT. The variable domain in full, completed from reference TRBV30 and TRBJ1-5, reads SQTIHQWPATLVQPVGSPLSLECTVEGTSNPNLYWYRQAAGRGLQLLFYSVGIGQISSEVPQNLSASRPQDRQFILSSKKLLLSDSGFYLCASSRDSNQPQHFGDGTRLSIL.

The chain employs TRBV13 and TRBJ2-6; D is possibly TRBD1 (6 bases). The germline gives CDR1 PRHDT, CDR2 FYEKMQ (reference sequence). CDR3 length: 16 residues. V was trimmed by 1 base and J by 4 bases, leaving 11 bases between them. This CDR3 reads CASSLDGGSGANVLTF. DNA for the CDR3: TGTGCCAGCAGCTTAGATGGGGGCTCCGGGGCCAACGTCCTGACTTTC.

The genes are TRBV3-1 (or the pseudogene TRBV3-2) and TRBJ1-4; tentative D call: TRBD1 (5 bases). The CDR3 is made up of 16 amino acids. Trimming pared 1 base from V and 8 bases from J, leaving 17 bases between. Germline V CDR1 and CDR2: LGHDT, YNNKEL (reference sequence). CDR3 nucleotides: TGTGCCAGCAGCCAAGCTCTGACAGCACCTTCGGAAAAACTGTTTTTT. It codes for CASSQALTAPSEKLFF.

The CDR3 here is CASSALGLAGRTDTQYF. In DNA form, the CDR3 reads TGTGCCAGCAGTGCCCTCGGACTAGCGGGCCGTACAGATACGCAGTATTTT. V is TRBV6-4 and J is TRBJ2-3; 11 positions agree with TRBD2. The germline gives CDR1 MRHNA, CDR2 SNTAGT. Losses at the gene ends were 4 bases for V and 3 bases for J; bases not matched to a gene: 9. This CDR3 has 17 residues.

J is TRBJ1-1 and V is TRBV6-2 or TRBV6-3, with TRBD1 matching over 7 bases. The CDR3 sequence is 17 residues long. Germline assignment: CDR1 MNHEY and CDR2 SVGEGT. V trimming: 2 bases; J trimming: 0 bases; junction bases outside the gene matches: 9. The CDR3 DNA is TGTGCCAGCAGTTACCCAGGGTGGGGACAGATGAACACTGAAGCTTTCTTT. Protein: CASSYPGWGQMNTEAFF.

This chain links TRBV18 with TRBJ1-4; D is perhaps TRBD1 (6 bases). From germline, CDR1 is KGHSH and CDR2 LQKENI. CDR3 length equals 14 residues. Trimming cost V 3 bases and J 8 bases, with 13 bases left between them. This chain's CDR3 is CASSPGRGDEKLFF. For the CDR3, the DNA is TGTGCCAGCTCACCGGGCAGGGGAGACGAAAAACTGTTTTTT.

This sequence joins TRBV7-2 and TRBJ2-7, with 8 bases lining up with TRBD2. CDR1 and CDR2 (germline): SGHTA, FQGNSA. J lost 6 bases, V lost 1 base, and 8 bases had no gene match. CDR3 length equals 15 residues. CDR3 residues: CASSLVTGGQSEQYF. As DNA, the CDR3 is TGTGCCAGCAGCTTAGTGACGGGGGGGCAATCCGAGCAGTACTTC. Drawing the rest from reference TRBV7-2 and TRBJ2-7, the complete variable domain is GAGVSQSPSNKVTEKGKDVELRCDPISGHTALYWYRQSLGQGLEFLIYFQGNSAPDKSGLPSDRFSAERTGGSVSTLTIQRTQQEDSAVYLCASSLVTGGQSEQYFGPGTRLTVT.

The genes are TRBV19 and TRBJ1-2; 7 nucleotides agree with TRBD1. V lost 3 bases and J lost 4; bases outside the gene matches: 11. CDR3 length: 16 residues. Germline lookup yields CDR1 LNHDA and CDR2 SQIVND (reference sequence). CDR3 residues: CASSMDAADRSYGYTF. CDR3 in DNA: TGTGCCAGTAGTATGGACGCAGCGGACAGGAGCTATGGCTACACCTTC.

The chain uses TRBV18 and TRBJ1-4; TRBD1 agrees at 10 bases. Unmatched junction bases numbered 7, after V lost 1 base and J lost 5 bases. The CDR3 covers 17 residues. Germline CDR1 KGHSH, CDR2 LQKENI. The CDR3 DNA reads as TGTGCCAGCTCACCACTGGGACAGGGGACCCCGAATGAAAAACTGTTTTTT. Its protein product is CASSPLGQGTPNEKLFF.

The chain couples TRBV6-5 to TRBJ2-7; tentative D call: TRBD1 (5 bases). Trimming removed 6 bases at V and 3 bases at J, with 9 bases between. Germline values: CDR1 MNHEY, CDR2 SVGAGI. The CDR3 loop spans 12 amino acids. The CDR3 bases are TGTGCCAGCAGAGGCCAGGGCTACGAGCAGTACTTC. It is translated as CASRGQGYEQYF.

This chain links TRBV28 with TRBJ1-5; 10 bases line up with TRBD1. Germline V gene sequence: CDR1 MDHEN, CDR2 SYDVKM. V was clipped by 4 bases and J by 7 bases; unmatched bases: 22. The CDR3 has 20 amino acids. In DNA form, the CDR3 reads TGTGCCAGCAGTTCACTGAGACCCCGACAGGGGGCGCCCGGGGGACAGCCCCAGCATTTT. Residues: CASSSLRPRQGAPGGQPQHF.

The V and J genes are TRBV5-6 and TRBJ1-2; D is ambiguous. Germline CDR1 is SGHDT and CDR2 is YYEEEE. Between the trimmed V and J ends, which lost 0 bases and 8 bases, there was a span of 8 bases. The CDR3 has 12 residues. DNA of the CDR3: TGTGCCAGCAGCTTGGCGGGTTTCGGCTACACCTTC. It codes for CASSLAGFGYTF. Full variable domain (rest looked up from reference TRBV5-6 and TRBJ1-2): DAGVTQSPTHLIKTRGQQVTLRCSPKSGHDTVSWYQQALGQGPQFIFQYYEEEERQRGNFPDRFSGHQFPNYSSELNVNALLLGDSALYLCASSLAGFGYTFGSGTRLTVV.

This chain links TRBV10-3 with TRBJ1-2; D not certain. CDR1 ENHRY and CDR2 SYGVKD come from the germline V gene. The CDR3 sequence is 13 residues long. Trimming left V 7 bases short and J 7 bases short, with 16 bases between. The CDR3 here is CAITGVSGFGYTF. CDR3 bases: TGTGCCATCACCGGTGTATCGGGATTTGGCTACACCTTC.

This sequence joins TRBV5-1 and TRBJ1-6, with TRBD1 matching 8 bases. CDR1 is SGHRS and CDR2 is YFSETQ in the germline V gene. J was trimmed by 10 bases and V by 0 bases; bases with no gene match: 6. The CDR3 sequence is 15 residues long. CDR3 DNA sequence: TGCGCCAGCAGCTTGGGAGGACAGGGAGGATCACCCCTCCACTTT. Amino acid sequence: CASSLGGQGGSPLHF.